This TCR beta chain comes out of a study of technical replicates of blood from several donors. Germline V gives CDR1 SNHLY, CDR2 FYNNEI. CDR3 length equals 12 residues. With 8 bases removed from V and 1 base from J, the gap between germline ends came to 8 bases. TCRdb's copy holds only in-frame clones and misses some; the assay was immunoSEQ multiplex PCR. The sample lists 80,000 to 95,000 clones, about 97% occurring once. This sequence was found in a human donor in good health. Input material: T cells isolated from PBMCs. The chain employs TRBV2 and TRBJ1-1; D not certain. The CDR3 here is CASVEQNTEAFF. CDR3 nucleotide sequence: TGTGCCAGCGTCGAGCAGAACACTGAAGCTTTCTTT.